What follows describes a single T cell receptor beta chain. The CDR3 length is 14 residues. V dropped 1 base and J dropped 3 bases, with 10 bases sitting between them. From germline, CDR1 is SGHRS and CDR2 YFSETQ. Reverse transcription used about 0.5 to 1 ug RNA and random hexamers. One entry per CDR3 protein, called by TCRdb with MiXCR from the immunoSEQ multiplex PCR reads. The repertoire has under 200,000 distinct CDR3 sequences, 90% to 95% of them found once; the top ten carry approximately 0.09%. This sample is drawn from a study of CD8 T cells in Susac syndrome. J is TRBJ2-5 and V is TRBV5-1; D could derive from TRBD1 or TRBD2 (6 bases each). Sequencing was performed on CD4+ T cells from PBMCs. The receptor was derived from a human donor with Susac syndrome. CDR3 sequence reads: CASSLSGAEETQYF. CDR3 sequence (DNA): TGCGCCAGCAGCTTGTCGGGGGCAGAAGAGACCCAGTACTTC. The full variable domain, rest sourced from reference TRBV5-1 and TRBJ2-5, is KAGVTQTPRYLIKTRGQQVTLSCSPISGHRSVSWYQQTPGQGLQFLFEYFSETQRNKGNFPGRFSGRQFSNSRSEMNVSTLELGDSALYLCASSLSGAEETQYFGPGTRLLVL.